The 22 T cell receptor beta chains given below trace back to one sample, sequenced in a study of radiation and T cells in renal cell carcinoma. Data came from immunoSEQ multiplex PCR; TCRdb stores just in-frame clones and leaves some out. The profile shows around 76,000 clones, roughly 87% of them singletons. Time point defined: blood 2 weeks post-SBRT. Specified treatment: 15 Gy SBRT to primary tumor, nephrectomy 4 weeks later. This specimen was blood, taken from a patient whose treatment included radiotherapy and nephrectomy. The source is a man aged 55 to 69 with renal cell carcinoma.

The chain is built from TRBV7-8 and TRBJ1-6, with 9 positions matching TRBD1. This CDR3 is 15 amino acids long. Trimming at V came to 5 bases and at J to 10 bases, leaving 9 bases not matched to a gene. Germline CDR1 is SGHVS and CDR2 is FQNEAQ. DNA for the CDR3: TGTGCCAGCAGCCTCCGGGACAGGGAAAGATCACCCCTCCACTTT. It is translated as CASSLRDRERSPLHF. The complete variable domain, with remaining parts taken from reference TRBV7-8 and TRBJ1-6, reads GAGVSQSPRYKVAKRGQDVALRCDPISGHVSLFWYQQALGQGPEFLTYFQNEAQLDKSGLPSDRFFAERPEGSVSTLKIQRTQQEDSAVYLCASSLRDRERSPLHFGNGTRLTVT.

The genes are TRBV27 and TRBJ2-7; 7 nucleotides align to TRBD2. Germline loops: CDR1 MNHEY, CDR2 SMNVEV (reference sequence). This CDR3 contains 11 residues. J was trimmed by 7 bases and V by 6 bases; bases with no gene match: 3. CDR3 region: CASRTSWEQYF. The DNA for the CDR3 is TGTGCCAGCAGGACTAGCTGGGAGCAGTACTTC.

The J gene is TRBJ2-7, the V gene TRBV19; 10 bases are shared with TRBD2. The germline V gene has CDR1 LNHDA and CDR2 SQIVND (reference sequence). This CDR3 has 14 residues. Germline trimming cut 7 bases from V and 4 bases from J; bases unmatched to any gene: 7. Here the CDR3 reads CASNPSGGRYEQYF. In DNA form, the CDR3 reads TGTGCCAGTAACCCTAGCGGGGGACGTTACGAGCAGTACTTC.

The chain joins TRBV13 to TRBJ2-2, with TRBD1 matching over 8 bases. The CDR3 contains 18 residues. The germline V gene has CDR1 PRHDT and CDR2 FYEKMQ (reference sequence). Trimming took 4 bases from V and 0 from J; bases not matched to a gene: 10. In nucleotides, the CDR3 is TGTGCCAGCAGCTCCACCGCAAGGACAGGGTCGAACACCGGGGAGCTGTTTTTT. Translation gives CASSSTARTGSNTGELFF.

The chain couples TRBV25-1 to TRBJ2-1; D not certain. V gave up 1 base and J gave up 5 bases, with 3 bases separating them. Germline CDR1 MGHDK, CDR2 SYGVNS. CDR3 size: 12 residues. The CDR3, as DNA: TGTGCCAGCAGTGAATTGAACAATGAGCAGTTCTTC. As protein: CASSELNNEQFF. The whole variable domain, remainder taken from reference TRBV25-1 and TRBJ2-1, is EADIYQTPRYLVIGTGKKITLECSQTMGHDKMYWYQQDPGMELHLIHYSYGVNSTEKGDLSSESTVSRIRTEHFPLTLESARPSHTSQYLCASSELNNEQFFGPGTRLTVL.

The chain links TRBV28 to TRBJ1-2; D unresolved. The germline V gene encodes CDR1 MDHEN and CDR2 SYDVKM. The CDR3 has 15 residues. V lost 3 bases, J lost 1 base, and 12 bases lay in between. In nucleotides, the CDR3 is TGTGCCAGCAGTTTGTGGGATGGGCTTAACTATGGCTACACCTTC. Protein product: CASSLWDGLNYGYTF.

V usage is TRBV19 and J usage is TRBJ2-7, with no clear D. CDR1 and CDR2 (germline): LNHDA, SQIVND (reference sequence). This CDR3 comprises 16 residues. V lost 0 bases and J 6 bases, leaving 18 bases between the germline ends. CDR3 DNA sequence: TGTGCCAGTAGTATAGATTTAGAGATCGGAGCCTCCGAGCAGTACTTC. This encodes CASSIDLEIGASEQYF.

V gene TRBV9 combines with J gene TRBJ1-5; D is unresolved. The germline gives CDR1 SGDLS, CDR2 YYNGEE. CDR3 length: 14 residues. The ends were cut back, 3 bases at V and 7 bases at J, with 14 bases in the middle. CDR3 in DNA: TGTGCCAGCAGCGCCGGACCGGCGGGGCAGCCCCAGCATTTT. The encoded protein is CASSAGPAGQPQHF. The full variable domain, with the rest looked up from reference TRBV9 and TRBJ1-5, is DSGVTQTPKHLITATGQRVTLRCSPRSGDLSVYWYQQSLDQGLQFLIQYYNGEERAKGNILERFSAQQFPDLHSELNLSSLELGDSALYFCASSAGPAGQPQHFGDGTRLSIL.

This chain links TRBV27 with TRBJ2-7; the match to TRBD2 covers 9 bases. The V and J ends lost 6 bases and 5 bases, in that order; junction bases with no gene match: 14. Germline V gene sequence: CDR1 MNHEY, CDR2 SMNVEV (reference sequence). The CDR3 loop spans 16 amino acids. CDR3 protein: CASSLGASGISHEQYF. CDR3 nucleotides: TGTGCCAGCAGCCTTGGGGCTAGCGGGATCAGCCACGAGCAGTACTTC.

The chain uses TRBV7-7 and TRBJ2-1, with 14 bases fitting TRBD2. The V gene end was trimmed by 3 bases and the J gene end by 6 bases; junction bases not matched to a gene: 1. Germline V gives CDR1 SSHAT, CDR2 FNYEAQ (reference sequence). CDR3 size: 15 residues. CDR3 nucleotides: TGTGCCAGCAGCTTGACTAGCGGGAGGGGCAATGAGCAGTTCTTC. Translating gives CASSLTSGRGNEQFF.

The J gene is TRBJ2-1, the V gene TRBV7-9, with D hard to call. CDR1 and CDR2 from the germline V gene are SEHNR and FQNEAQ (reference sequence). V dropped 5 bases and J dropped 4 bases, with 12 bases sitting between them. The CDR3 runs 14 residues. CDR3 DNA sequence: TGTGCCAGCAGCGAACTATCCCTTTACAATGAGCAGTTCTTC. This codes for CASSELSLYNEQFF.

The CDR3 nucleotides read TGTGCCAGCAGCCAATCGGACCCCCCCTACGAGCAGTACTTC. Its translation: CASSQSDPPYEQYF. This chain links TRBV16 with TRBJ2-7; unclear D gene. Trimming took 0 bases from V and 2 from J, leaving 8 bases between them. The CDR3 runs to 14 residues. The germline V gene encodes CDR1 KGHSY and CDR2 FQNENV.

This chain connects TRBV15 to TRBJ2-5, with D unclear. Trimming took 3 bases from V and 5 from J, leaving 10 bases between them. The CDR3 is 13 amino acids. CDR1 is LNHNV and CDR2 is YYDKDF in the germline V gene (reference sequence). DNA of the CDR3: TGTGCCACCAGCAGGGGTTTGAGGGAGACCCAGTACTTC. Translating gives CATSRGLRETQYF.

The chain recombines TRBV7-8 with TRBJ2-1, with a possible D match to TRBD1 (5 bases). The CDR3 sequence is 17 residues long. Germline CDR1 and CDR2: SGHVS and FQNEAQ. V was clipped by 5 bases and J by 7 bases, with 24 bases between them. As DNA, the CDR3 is TGTGCCAGCAGCCCGTACCTGACAGTTGGGAAGCAAAATGAGCAGTTCTTC. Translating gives CASSPYLTVGKQNEQFF.

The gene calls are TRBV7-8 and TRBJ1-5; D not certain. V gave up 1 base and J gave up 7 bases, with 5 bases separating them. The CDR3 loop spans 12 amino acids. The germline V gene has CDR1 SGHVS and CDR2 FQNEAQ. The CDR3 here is CASSLGSQPQHF. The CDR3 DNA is TGTGCCAGCAGCTTAGGCTCCCAGCCCCAGCATTTT.

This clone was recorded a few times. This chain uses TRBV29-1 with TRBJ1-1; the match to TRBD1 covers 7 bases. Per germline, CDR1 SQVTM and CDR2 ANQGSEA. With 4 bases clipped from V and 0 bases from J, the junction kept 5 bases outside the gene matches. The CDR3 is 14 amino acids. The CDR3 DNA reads TGCAGCGTTGTGGGACAGTCCATGAACACTGAAGCTTTCTTT. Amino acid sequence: CSVVGQSMNTEAFF.

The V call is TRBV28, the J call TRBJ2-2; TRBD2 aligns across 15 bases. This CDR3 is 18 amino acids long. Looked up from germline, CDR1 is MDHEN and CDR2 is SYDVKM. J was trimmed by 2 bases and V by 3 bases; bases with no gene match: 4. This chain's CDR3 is CASSFRGLAGGNTGELFF. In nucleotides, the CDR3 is TGTGCCAGCAGTTTTAGGGGACTAGCGGGAGGCAACACCGGGGAGCTGTTTTTT.

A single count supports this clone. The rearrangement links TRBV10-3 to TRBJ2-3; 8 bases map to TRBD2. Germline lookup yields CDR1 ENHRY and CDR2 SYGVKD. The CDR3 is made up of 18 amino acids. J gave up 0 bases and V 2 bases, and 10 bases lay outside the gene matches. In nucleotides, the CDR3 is TGTGCCATCAGTGAGGGAGGGCTAGCGGGTGCTAGCACAGATACGCAGTATTTT. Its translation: CAISEGGLAGASTDTQYF.

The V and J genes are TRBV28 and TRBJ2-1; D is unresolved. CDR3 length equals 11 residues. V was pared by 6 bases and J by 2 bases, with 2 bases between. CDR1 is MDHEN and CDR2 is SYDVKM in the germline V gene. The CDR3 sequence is CASRTYNEQFF. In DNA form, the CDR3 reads TGTGCCAGCAGAACCTACAATGAGCAGTTCTTC.

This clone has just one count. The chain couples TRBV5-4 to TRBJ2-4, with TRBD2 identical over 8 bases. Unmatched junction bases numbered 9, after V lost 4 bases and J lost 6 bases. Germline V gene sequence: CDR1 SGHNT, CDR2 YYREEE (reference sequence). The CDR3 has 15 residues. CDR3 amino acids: CASSLDPGLGNIQYF. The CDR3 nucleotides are TGTGCCAGCAGCCTGGACCCGGGACTAGGAAACATTCAGTACTTC. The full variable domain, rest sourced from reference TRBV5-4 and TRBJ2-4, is ETGVTQSPTHLIKTRGQQVTLRCSSQSGHNTVSWYQQALGQGPQFIFQYYREEENGRGNFPPRFSGLQFPNYSSELNVNALELDDSALYLCASSLDPGLGNIQYFGAGTRLSVL.

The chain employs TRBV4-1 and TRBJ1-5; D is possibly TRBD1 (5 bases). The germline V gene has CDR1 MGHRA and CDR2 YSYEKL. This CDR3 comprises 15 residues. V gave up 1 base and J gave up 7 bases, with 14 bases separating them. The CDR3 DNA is TGCGCCAGCAGCCAAGTTCGGGGGGATGCGCAGCCCCAGCATTTT. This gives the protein CASSQVRGDAQPQHF.

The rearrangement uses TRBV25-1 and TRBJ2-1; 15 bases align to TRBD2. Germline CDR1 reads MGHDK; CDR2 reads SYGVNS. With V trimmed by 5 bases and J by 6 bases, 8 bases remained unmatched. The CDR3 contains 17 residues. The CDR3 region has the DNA TGTGCCAGCAGTCTGGGGACTAGCGGGAGGACTAGCAATGAGCAGTTCTTC. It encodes CASSLGTSGRTSNEQFF.